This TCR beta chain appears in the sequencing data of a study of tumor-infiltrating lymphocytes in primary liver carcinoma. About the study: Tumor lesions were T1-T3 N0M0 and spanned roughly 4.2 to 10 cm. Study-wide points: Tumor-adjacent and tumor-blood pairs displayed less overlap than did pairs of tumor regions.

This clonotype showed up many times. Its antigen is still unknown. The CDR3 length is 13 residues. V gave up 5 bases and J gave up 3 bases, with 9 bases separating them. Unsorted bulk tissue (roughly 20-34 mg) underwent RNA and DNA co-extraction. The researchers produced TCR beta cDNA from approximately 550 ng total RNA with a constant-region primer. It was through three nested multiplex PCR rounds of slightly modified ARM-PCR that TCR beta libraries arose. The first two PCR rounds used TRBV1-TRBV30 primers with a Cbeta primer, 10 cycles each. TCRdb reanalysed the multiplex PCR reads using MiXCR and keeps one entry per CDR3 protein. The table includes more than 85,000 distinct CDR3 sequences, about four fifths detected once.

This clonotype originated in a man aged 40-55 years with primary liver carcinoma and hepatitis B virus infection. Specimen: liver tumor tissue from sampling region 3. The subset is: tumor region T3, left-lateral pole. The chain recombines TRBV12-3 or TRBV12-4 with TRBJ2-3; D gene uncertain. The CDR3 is CASSRLSTDTQYF. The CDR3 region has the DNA TGTGCCAGCAGTCGGCTATCTACAGATACGCAGTATTTT.